A single sample gave rise to the 9 T cell receptor beta chains below, sequenced in a study of cytomegalovirus exposure and HLA in healthy donors. This PCR relied on a set of 60 Vbeta primers and 13 Jbeta primers. Using immunoSEQ multiplex PCR, the repertoire was profiled, and TCRdb retains in-frame clones only, with some absent. This table holds approximately 95,000 clones, about 81% found once. Sequences were obtained from PBMCs. These receptors were obtained from a woman aged 40 to 50 in good health and CMV-seropositive.

The rearrangement joins TRBV9 to TRBJ1-1; TRBD1 matches 7 bases. Germline lookup yields CDR1 SGDLS and CDR2 YYNGEE. V was pared by 3 bases and J by 5 bases, with 7 bases of the junction left unmatched. This CDR3 contains 14 residues. The CDR3 DNA is TGTGCCAGCAGCGCCAGAACAGGGGAGACTGAAGCTTTCTTT. Translation gives CASSARTGETEAFF. The whole variable domain, filled in from reference TRBV9 and TRBJ1-1, reads DSGVTQTPKHLITATGQRVTLRCSPRSGDLSVYWYQQSLDQGLQFLIQYYNGEERAKGNILERFSAQQFPDLHSELNLSSLELGDSALYFCASSARTGETEAFFGQGTRLTVV.

V gene TRBV4-1 combines with J gene TRBJ2-5; no definite D call. CDR1 MGHRA and CDR2 YSYEKL come from the germline V gene. Between the trimmed V and J ends, which lost 1 base and 1 base, there was a span of 10 bases. This CDR3 is built from 15 residues. The CDR3 bases are TGCGCCAGCAGCCAAGCCCCAAGCCGCCAAGAGACCCAGTACTTC. Protein: CASSQAPSRQETQYF.

The gene calls are TRBV5-8 and TRBJ1-5; 8 bases line up with TRBD1. J was trimmed by 1 base and V by 1 base; bases with no gene match: 7. Germline V gene lookup returns CDR1 SGHTS and CDR2 YDEGEE. The CDR3 covers 17 residues. CDR3 in DNA: TGTGCCAGCAGCTTGACGTTACAGGGGGAGAGCAATCAGCCCCAGCATTTT. Its translation: CASSLTLQGESNQPQHF.

Note on this clone: The sample contains more than one DNA sequence encoding this CDR3. The genes are TRBV28 and TRBJ2-6; D is undetermined. Germline CDR1 MDHEN, CDR2 SYDVKM. Trimming left V 6 bases short and J 0 bases short, with 6 bases between. This CDR3 has 14 residues. The CDR3 loop is CASRTFSGANVLTF. CDR3 sequence (DNA): TGTGCCAGCAGGACTTTCTCTGGGGCCAACGTCCTGACTTTC.

The rearrangement uses TRBV6-1 and TRBJ2-1; 7 bases agree with TRBD2. Germline CDR1 and CDR2: MNHNS and SASEGT. J lost 0 bases, V lost 7 bases, and 3 bases had no gene match. The CDR3 length is 14 residues. The CDR3 DNA follows: TGTGCCAGCACGGCTAGCGGCTCCTACAATGAGCAGTTCTTC. This translates into CASTASGSYNEQFF.

The chain combines TRBV28 with TRBJ2-7, with TRBD1 identical over 7 bases. With 10 bases clipped from V and 5 bases from J, the junction kept 8 bases outside the gene matches. This CDR3 is built from 12 residues. CDR1 is MDHEN, CDR2 SYDVKM, per germline. This CDR3 is CATHTGAHEQYF. CDR3 DNA sequence: TGTGCCACCCATACAGGGGCCCACGAGCAGTACTTC.

The chain links TRBV28 to TRBJ2-1; 9 positions agree with TRBD2. The CDR3 is made up of 16 amino acids. Looked up from germline, CDR1 is MDHEN and CDR2 is SYDVKM. Losses at the gene ends were 5 bases for V and 3 bases for J; bases not matched to a gene: 8. The CDR3 DNA reads TGTGCCAGCAGTCCGTTTGGAGCGGGAGGCTACAATGAGCAGTTCTTC. Its protein product is CASSPFGAGGYNEQFF.

V and J are TRBV5-6 and TRBJ2-3, with TRBD2 identical over 13 bases. V gave up 4 bases and J gave up 0 bases; unmatched junction bases: 5. This CDR3 spans 17 amino acids. Germline-derived CDR1 and CDR2 are SGHDT and YYEEEE. The CDR3 sequence is CASSPGLAGASTDTQYF. The CDR3 DNA is TGTGCCAGCAGCCCCGGACTAGCGGGAGCCAGCACAGATACGCAGTATTTT.

This clone was counted between two and nine times. The genes are TRBV6-1 and TRBJ2-3, with TRBD2 identical over 9 bases. Unmatched junction bases numbered 1, after V lost 2 bases and J lost 1 base. There are 15 residues in the CDR3. In germline, CDR1 is MNHNS, CDR2 SASEGT. The CDR3: CASSEIAGGTDTQYF. CDR3 coding DNA: TGTGCCAGCAGTGAAATAGCGGGAGGCACAGATACGCAGTATTTT.